The clone carrying this T cell receptor (beta chain) was seen a few times. This CDR3 region has 15 residues. V was clipped by 5 bases and J by 4 bases; unmatched bases: 7. Germline V gene lookup returns CDR1 MNHEY and CDR2 SVGAGI. The entry originates in a study of control samples from healthy donors and cancer patients. The repertoire was sequenced with immunoSEQ multiplex PCR; TCRdb's copy has only in-frame clones and lacks some. Of 120,000 or so clones in the sample, about 89% are singletons; the top ten hold around 3%. Material: blood. The chain recombines TRBV6-5 with TRBJ2-5, with 10 bases lining up with TRBD1. This TCR was sampled from a man aged 60-69 years in good health. DNA of the CDR3: TGTGCCAGCAGTCGTCCCGGGACAGGGGTAGAGACCCAGTACTTC. As protein: CASSRPGTGVETQYF.